The clone carrying this T cell receptor beta chain was picked up many times. The sample is drawn from a study of CD8+CD57+ T cells in acquired aplastic anemia. The TCR beta profiling, which covered VDJ combination and CDR3 sequence, was carried out using genomic DNA as the template. TCRdb itself ran the reads through MiXCR, one entry per CDR3 protein. The table shows 90,000 to 150,000 distinct CDR3 sequences, with about 60% occurring only once. The CDR3 length is 13 residues. Germline CDR1 and CDR2: SNHLY and FYNNEI. Trimming stripped 10 bases from V and 5 bases from J, with 15 bases between. The patients chosen for sequencing had shown expansion of CD8+CD57+ cells (detected by flow cytometry).

This chain links TRBV2 with TRBJ2-1, with a weak D call TRBD1 (6 bases). Material for sequencing was sorted CD4+, CD8+, or CD8+CD57+ T cells (not recorded which) from PBMCs. This TCR came from a human donor with aplastic anemia. CDR3 in DNA: TGTGCCATCGCCGACTGGACAGACAATGAGCAGTTCTTC. Protein sequence: CAIADWTDNEQFF.